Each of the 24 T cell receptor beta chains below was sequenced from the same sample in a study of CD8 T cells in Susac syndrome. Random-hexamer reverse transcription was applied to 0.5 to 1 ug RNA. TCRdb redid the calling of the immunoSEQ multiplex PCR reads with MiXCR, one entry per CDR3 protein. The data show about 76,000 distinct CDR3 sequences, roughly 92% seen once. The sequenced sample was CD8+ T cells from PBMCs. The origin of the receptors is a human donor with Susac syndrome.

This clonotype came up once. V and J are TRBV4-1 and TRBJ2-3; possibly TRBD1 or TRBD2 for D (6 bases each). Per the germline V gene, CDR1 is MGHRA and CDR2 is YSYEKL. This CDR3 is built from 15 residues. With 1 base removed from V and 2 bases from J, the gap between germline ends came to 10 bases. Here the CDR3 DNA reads TGCGCCAGCAGCCAAGGCAGGGGACTCACAGATACGCAGTATTTT. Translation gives CASSQGRGLTDTQYF.

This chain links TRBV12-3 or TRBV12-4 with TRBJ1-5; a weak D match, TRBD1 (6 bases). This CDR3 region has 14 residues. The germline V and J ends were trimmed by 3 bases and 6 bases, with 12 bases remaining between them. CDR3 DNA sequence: TGTGCCAGCAGTTTCACAGGGTCGGGTCAGCCCCAGCATTTT. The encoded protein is CASSFTGSGQPQHF.

DNA of the CDR3: TGTGCCTGGAGTGGTGATCCGGGACAGGGTGCCGAGGGCTACACCTTC. This sequence encodes CAWSGDPGQGAEGYTF. This chain uses TRBV30 with TRBJ1-2, with 9 bases matching TRBD1. Germline V gene data show CDR1 as GTSNPN and CDR2 as SVGIG (reference sequence). This CDR3 has 16 residues. With V trimmed by 1 base and J by 8 bases, 14 bases remained unmatched. Full variable domain (remainder filled in from reference TRBV30 and TRBJ1-2): SQTIHQWPATLVQPVGSPLSLECTVEGTSNPNLYWYRQAAGRGLQLLFYSVGIGQISSEVPQNLSASRPQDRQFILSSKKLLLSDSGFYLCAWSGDPGQGAEGYTFGSGTRLTVV.

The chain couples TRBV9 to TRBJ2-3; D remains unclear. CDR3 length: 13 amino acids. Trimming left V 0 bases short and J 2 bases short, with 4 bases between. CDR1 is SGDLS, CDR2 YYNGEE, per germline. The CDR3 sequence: CASSVGTTDTQYF. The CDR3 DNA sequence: TGTGCCAGCAGCGTAGGAACCACAGATACGCAGTATTTT.

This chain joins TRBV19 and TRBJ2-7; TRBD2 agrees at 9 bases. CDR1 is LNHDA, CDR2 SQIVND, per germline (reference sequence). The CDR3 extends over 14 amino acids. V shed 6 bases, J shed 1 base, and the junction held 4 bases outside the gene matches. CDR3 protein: CASRRLAESYEQYF. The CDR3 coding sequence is TGTGCCAGTAGAAGACTAGCGGAATCCTACGAGCAGTACTTC.

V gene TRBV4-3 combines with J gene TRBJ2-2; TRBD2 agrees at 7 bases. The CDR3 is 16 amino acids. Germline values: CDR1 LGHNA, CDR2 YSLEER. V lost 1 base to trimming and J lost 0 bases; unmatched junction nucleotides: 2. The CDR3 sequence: CASSQGLAANTGELFF. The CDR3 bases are TGCGCCAGCAGCCAAGGCCTAGCGGCGAACACCGGGGAGCTGTTTTTT.

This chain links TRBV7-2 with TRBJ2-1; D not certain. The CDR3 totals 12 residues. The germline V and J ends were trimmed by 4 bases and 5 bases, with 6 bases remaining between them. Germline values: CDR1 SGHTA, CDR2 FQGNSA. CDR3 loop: CASSSTNNEQFF. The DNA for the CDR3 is TGTGCCAGCAGCTCCACAAACAATGAGCAGTTCTTC.

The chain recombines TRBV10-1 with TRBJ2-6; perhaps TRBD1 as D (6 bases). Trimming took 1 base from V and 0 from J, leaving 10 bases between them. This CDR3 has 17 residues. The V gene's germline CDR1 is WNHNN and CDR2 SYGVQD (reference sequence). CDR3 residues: CASSELIGGSGANVLTF. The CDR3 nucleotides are TGCGCCAGCAGTGAGTTGATAGGGGGCTCTGGGGCCAACGTCCTGACTTTC.

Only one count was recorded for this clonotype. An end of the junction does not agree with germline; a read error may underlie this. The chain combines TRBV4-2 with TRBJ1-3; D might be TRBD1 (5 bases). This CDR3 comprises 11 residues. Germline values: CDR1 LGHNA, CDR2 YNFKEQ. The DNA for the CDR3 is TGTGCCAGCAGCCAAGATCTGACAGTCGTTTTT. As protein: CASSQDLTVVF.

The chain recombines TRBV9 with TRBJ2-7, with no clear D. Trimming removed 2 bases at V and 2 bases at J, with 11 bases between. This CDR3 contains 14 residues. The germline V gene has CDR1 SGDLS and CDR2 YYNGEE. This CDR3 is CASSVGSSPYEQYF. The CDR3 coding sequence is TGTGCCAGCAGCGTGGGATCTTCTCCCTACGAGCAGTACTTC.

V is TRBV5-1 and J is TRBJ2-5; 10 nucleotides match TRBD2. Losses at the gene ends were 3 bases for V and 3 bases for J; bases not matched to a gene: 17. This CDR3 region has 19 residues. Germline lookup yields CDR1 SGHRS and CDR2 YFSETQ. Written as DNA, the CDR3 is TGCGCCAGCAGCTCGGGCCCGGGACTAGCGAATACGAAGAAAGAGACCCAGTACTTC. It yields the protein CASSSGPGLANTKKETQYF.

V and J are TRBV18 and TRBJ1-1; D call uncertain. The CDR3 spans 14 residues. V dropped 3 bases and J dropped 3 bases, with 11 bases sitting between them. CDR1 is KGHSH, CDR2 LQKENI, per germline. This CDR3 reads CASSPVLRDTEAFF. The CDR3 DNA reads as TGTGCCAGCTCACCGGTTCTGCGGGACACTGAAGCTTTCTTT.

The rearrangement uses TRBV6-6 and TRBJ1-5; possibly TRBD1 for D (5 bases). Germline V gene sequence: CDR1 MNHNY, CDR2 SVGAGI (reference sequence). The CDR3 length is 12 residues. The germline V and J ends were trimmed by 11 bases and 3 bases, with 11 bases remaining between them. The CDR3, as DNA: TGTGCCGTGGGACGGGACAATCAGCCCCAGCATTTT. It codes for CAVGRDNQPQHF.

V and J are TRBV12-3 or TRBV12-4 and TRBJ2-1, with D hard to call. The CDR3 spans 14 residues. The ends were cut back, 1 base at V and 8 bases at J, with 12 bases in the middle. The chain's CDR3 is CASSLGQSRDEQFF. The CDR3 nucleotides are TGTGCCAGCAGTTTAGGGCAGTCTAGGGATGAGCAGTTCTTC.

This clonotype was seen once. DNA for the CDR3: TGTGCCAGCGTCAACGGGGCCTACGAGCAGTACTTC. Translating gives CASVNGAYEQYF. The chain is built from TRBV6-2 or TRBV6-3 and TRBJ2-7, with TRBD2 as a possible D gene (5 bases). Germline CDR1 reads MNHEY; CDR2 reads SVGEGT. Deletions cut 8 bases from V and 2 bases from J, with 10 bases between. CDR3 size: 12 residues.

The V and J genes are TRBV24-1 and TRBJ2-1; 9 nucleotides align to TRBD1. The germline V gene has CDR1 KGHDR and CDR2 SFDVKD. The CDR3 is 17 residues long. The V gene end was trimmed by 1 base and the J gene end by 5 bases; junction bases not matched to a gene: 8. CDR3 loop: CATSDFSQGARDNEQFF. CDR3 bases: TGTGCCACCAGTGATTTCTCACAGGGGGCGCGTGACAATGAGCAGTTCTTC.

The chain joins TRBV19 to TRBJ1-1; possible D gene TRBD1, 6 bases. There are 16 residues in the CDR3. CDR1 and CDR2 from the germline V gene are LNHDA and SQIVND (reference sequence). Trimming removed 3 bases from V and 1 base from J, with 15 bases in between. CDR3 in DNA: TGTGCCAGTAGTATGAGAGAGGGGGTAGAGAACACTGAAGCTTTCTTT. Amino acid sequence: CASSMREGVENTEAFF.

CDR3 residues: CAISESFGLAGETGELFF. The CDR3 bases are TGTGCCATCAGTGAGTCTTTCGGACTAGCGGGAGAAACCGGGGAGCTGTTTTTT. This chain uses TRBV10-3 with TRBJ2-2; TRBD2 agrees at 13 bases. Per germline, CDR1 ENHRY and CDR2 SYGVKD. The CDR3 runs to 18 residues. V shed 0 bases and J 5 bases; nucleotides not matched to a gene: 6.

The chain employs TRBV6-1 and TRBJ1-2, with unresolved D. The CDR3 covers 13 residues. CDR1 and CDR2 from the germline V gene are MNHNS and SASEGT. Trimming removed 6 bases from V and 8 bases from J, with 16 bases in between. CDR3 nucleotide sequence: TGTGCCAGCAGGTCCCCCGGTGAGCTCGGCTACACCTTC. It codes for CASRSPGELGYTF.

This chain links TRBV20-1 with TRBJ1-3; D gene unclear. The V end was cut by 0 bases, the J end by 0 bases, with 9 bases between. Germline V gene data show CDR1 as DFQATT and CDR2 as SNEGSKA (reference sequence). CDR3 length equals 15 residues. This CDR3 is CSARDVDSSGNTIYF. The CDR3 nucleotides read TGCAGTGCTAGAGATGTGGATAGCTCTGGAAACACCATATATTTT.

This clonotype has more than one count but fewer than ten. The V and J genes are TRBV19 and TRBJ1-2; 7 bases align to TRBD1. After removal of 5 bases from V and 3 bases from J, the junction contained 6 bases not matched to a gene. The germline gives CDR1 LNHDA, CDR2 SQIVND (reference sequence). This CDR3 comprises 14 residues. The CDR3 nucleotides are TGTGCCAGTAGTTCGACAGGGATCGACTATGGCTACACCTTC. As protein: CASSSTGIDYGYTF.

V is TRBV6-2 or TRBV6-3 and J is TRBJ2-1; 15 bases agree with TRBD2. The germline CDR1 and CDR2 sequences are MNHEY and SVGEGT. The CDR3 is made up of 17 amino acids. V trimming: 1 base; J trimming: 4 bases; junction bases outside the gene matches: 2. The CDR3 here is CASSYWTSGREYNEQFF. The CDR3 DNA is TGTGCCAGCAGTTACTGGACTAGCGGGAGGGAATACAATGAGCAGTTCTTC.

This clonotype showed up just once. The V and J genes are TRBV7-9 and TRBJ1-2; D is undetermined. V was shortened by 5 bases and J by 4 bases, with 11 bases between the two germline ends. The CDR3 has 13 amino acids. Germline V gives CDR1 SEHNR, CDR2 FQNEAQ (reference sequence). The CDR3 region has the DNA TGTGCCAGCAGCCTCGGGCAGTTCTATGGCTACACCTTC. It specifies CASSLGQFYGYTF.

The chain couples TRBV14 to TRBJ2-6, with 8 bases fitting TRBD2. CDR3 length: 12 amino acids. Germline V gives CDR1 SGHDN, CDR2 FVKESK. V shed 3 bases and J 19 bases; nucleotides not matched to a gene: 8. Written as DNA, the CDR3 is TGTGCCAGCAGCCACTTACCGGGACTAGTCACTTTC. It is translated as CASSHLPGLVTF.